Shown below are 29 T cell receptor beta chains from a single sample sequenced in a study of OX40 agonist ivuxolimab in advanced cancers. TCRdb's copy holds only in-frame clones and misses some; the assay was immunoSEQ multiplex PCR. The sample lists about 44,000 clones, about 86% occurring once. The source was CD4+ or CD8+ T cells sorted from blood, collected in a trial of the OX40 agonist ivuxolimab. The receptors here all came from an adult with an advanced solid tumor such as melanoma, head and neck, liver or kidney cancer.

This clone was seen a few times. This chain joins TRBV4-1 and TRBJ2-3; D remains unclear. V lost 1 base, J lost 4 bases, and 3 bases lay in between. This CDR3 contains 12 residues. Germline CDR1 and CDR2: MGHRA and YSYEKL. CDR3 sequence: CASSQGADTQYF. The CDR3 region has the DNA TGCGCCAGCAGCCAAGGAGCAGATACGCAGTATTTT.

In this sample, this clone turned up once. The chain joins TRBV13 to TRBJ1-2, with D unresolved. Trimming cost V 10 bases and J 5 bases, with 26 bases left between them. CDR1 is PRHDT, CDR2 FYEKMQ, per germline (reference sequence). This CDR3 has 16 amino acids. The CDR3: CATTEFSPADTYGYTF. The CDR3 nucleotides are TGTGCCACCACAGAGTTTTCGCCCGCGGATACGTATGGCTACACCTTC.

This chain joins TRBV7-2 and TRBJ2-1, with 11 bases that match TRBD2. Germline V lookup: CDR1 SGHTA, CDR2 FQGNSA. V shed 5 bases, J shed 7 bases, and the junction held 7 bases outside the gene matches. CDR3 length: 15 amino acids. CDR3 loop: CASSQIAGGMNEQFF. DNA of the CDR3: TGTGCCAGCAGCCAGATAGCGGGGGGGATGAATGAGCAGTTCTTC.

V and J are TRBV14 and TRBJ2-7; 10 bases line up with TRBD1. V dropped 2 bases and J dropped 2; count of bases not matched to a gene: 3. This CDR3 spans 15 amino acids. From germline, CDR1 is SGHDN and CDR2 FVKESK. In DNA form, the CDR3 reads TGTGCCAGCAGCCAATCGGGACAGGGGACCTACGAGCAGTACTTC. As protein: CASSQSGQGTYEQYF.

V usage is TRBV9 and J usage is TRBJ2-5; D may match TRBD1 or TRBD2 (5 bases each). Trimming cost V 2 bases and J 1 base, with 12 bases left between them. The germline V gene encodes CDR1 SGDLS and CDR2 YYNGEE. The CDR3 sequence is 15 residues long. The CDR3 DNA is TGTGCCAGCAGCGTGGGGACCTTAGGCCAAGAGACCCAGTACTTC. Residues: CASSVGTLGQETQYF.

In nucleotides, the CDR3 is TGTGCCAGTAGTATAGGGGCCACCCCAACTGAAGCTTTCTTT. Encoded protein: CASSIGATPTEAFF. The chain uses TRBV19 and TRBJ1-1; D unclear. The CDR3 sequence is 14 residues long. CDR1 is LNHDA and CDR2 is SQIVND in the germline V gene (reference sequence). Trimming cost V 1 base and J 5 bases, with 11 bases left between them.

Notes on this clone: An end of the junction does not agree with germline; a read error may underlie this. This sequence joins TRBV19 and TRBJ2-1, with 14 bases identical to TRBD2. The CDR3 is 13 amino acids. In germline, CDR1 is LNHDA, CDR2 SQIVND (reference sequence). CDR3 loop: CASSGGLAGEPFF. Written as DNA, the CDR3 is TGTGCCAGTAGTGGGGGACTAGCGGGAGAGCCGTTCTTC.

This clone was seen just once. The CDR3 DNA reads as TGCGCCAGCTACCGGGACTATAGCACAGATACGCAGTATTTT. Encoded protein: CASYRDYSTDTQYF. The gene calls are TRBV5-1 and TRBJ2-3; TRBD2 matches at 7 bases. The germline V gene encodes CDR1 SGHRS and CDR2 YFSETQ. The ends lost 7 bases at V and 0 bases at J; junction bases unmatched: 5. The CDR3 has 14 residues.

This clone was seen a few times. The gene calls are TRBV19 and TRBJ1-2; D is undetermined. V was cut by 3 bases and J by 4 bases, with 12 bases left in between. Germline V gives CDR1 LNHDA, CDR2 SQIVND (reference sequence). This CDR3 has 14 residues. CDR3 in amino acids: CASSIGPLGYGYTF. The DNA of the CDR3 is TGTGCCAGTAGTATCGGCCCCTTGGGCTATGGCTACACCTTC.

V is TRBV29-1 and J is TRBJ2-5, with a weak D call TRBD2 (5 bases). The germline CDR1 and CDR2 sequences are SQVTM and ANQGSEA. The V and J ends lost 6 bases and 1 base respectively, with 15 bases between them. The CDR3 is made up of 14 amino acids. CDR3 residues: CSVNPGLLQETQYF. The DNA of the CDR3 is TGCAGCGTCAACCCTGGACTCCTCCAAGAGACCCAGTACTTC. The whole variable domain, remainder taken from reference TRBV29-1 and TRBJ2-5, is SAVISQKPSRDICQRGTSLTIQCQVDSQVTMMFWYRQQPGQSLTLIATANQGSEATYESGFVIDKFPISRPNLTFSTLTVSNMSPEDSSIYLCSVNPGLLQETQYFGPGTRLLVL.

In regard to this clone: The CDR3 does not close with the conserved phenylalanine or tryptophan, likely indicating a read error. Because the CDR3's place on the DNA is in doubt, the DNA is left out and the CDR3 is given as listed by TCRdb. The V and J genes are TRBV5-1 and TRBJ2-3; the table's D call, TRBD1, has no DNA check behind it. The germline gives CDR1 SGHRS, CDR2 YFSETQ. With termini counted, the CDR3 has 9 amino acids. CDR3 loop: CASRRQGAY.

The CDR3 here is CAWSVLQEGREQYF. The CDR3 coding sequence is TGTGCCTGGAGTGTACTCCAAGAGGGGCGAGAACAGTACTTC. The chain carries TRBV30 and TRBJ2-7; the D call may be TRBD1 or TRBD2 (5 bases each). The ends were cut back, 0 bases at V and 10 bases at J, with 19 bases in the middle. CDR3 size: 14 residues. Germline V gives CDR1 GTSNPN, CDR2 SVGIG (reference sequence).

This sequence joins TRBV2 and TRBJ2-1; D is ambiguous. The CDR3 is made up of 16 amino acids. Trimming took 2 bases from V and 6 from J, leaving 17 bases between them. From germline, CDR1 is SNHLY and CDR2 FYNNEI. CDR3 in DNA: TGTGCCAGCAGTGAAATTGGCAGTTTAACCCTCAATGAGCAGTTCTTC. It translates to CASSEIGSLTLNEQFF.

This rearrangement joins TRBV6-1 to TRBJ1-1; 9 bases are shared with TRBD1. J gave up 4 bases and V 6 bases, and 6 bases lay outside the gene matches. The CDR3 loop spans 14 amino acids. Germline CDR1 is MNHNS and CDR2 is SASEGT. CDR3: CASRNRGQGTEAFF. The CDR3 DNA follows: TGTGCCAGCAGGAACAGGGGGCAGGGCACTGAAGCTTTCTTT.

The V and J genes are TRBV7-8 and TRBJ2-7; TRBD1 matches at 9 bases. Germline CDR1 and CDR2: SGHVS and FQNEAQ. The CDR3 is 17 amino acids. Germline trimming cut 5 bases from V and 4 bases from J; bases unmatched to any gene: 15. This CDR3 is CASSDGQGRLRGYEQYF. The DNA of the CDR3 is TGTGCCAGCAGCGATGGACAGGGGCGGCTGAGGGGATACGAGCAGTACTTC.

DNA for the CDR3: TGTGCCAGCAGCGATCCCCCTGTCTTTACAGGCGACCCTGGAAACACCATATATTTT. This codes for CASSDPPVFTGDPGNTIYF. The rearrangement uses TRBV7-9 and TRBJ1-3; possibly TRBD1 for D (5 bases). Trimming shortened V by 5 bases and J by 2 bases, and 25 bases separated the two germline ends. Germline V gives CDR1 SEHNR, CDR2 FQNEAQ (reference sequence). The CDR3 length is 19 residues. Full variable domain (outside the CDR3, taken from reference TRBV7-9 and TRBJ1-3): DTGVSQNPRHKITKRGQNVTFRCDPISEHNRLYWYRQTLGQGPEFLTYFQNEAQLEKSRLLSDRFSAERPKGSFSTLEIQRTEQGDSAMYLCASSDPPVFTGDPGNTIYFGEGSWLTVV.

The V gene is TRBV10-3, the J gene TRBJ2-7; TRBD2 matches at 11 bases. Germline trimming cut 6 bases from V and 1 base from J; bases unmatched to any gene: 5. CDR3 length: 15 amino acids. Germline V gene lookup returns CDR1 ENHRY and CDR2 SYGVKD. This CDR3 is CAIRPGLADSYEQYF. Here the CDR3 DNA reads TGTGCCATCAGACCGGGACTAGCGGATTCCTACGAGCAGTACTTC.

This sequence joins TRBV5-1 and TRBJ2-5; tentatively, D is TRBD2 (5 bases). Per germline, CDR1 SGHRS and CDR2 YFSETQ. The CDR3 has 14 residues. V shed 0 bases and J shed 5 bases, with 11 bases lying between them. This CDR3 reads CASSLGGATETQYF. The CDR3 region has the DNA TGCGCCAGCAGCTTGGGGGGAGCAACGGAGACCCAGTACTTC.

CDR3 in amino acids: CASSQEYGLLGGEQYF. CDR3 nucleotides: TGCGCCAGCAGCCAAGAGTACGGGCTCCTGGGCGGCGAGCAGTACTTC. The V and J genes are TRBV4-3 and TRBJ2-7; D unclear. Germline V gene data show CDR1 as LGHNA and CDR2 as YSLEER. The ends were cut back, 0 bases at V and 6 bases at J, with 18 bases in the middle. This CDR3 comprises 16 residues.

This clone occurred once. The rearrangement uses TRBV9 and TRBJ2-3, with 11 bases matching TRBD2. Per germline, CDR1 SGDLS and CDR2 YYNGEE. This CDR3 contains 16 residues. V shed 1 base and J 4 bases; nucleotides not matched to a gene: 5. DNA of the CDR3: TGTGCCAGCAGCGTAAATAGCGGGGGGGCCCCAGATACGCAGTATTTT. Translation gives CASSVNSGGAPDTQYF.

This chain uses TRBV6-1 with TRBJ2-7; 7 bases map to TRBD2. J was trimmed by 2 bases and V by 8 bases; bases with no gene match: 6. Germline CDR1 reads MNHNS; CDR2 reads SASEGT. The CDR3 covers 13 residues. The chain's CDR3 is CASGREAPYEQYF. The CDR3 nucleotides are TGTGCCAGCGGGAGGGAGGCCCCCTACGAGCAGTACTTC.

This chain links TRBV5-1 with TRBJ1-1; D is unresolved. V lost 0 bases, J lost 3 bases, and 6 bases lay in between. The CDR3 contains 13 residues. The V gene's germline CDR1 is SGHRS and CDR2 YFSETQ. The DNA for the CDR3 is TGCGCCAGCAGCTTGGACAGCCACACTGAAGCTTTCTTT. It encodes CASSLDSHTEAFF.

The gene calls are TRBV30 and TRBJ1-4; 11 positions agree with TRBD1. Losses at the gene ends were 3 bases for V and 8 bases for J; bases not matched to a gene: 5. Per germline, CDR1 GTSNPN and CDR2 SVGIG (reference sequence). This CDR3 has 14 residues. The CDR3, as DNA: TGTGCCTGGAGCCGGACAGGGGGCAGGGAAAAACTGTTTTTT. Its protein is CAWSRTGGREKLFF.

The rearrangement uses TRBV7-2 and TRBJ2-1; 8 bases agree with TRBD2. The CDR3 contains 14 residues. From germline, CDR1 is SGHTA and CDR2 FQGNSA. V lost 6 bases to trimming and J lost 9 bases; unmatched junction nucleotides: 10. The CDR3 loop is CASSPIGGDTEQFF. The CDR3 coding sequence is TGTGCCAGCAGTCCGATCGGGGGGGATACTGAGCAGTTCTTC. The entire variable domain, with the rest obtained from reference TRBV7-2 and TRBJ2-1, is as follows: GAGVSQSPSNKVTEKGKDVELRCDPISGHTALYWYRQSLGQGLEFLIYFQGNSAPDKSGLPSDRFSAERTGGSVSTLTIQRTQQEDSAVYLCASSPIGGDTEQFFGPGTRLTVL.

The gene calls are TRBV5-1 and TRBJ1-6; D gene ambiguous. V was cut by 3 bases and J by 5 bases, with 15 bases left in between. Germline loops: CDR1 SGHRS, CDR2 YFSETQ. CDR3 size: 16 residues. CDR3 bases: TGCGCCAGCAGCTACAAGGACCCGACAAATAATTCACCCCTCCACTTT. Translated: CASSYKDPTNNSPLHF.

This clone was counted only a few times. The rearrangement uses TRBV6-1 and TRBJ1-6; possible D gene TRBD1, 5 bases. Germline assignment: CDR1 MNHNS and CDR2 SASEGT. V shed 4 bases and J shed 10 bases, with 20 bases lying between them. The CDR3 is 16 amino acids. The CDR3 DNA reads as TGTGCCAGCAGTGGACCGACAGTGGGTGGTTCGTCACCCCTCCACTTT. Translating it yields CASSGPTVGGSSPLHF.

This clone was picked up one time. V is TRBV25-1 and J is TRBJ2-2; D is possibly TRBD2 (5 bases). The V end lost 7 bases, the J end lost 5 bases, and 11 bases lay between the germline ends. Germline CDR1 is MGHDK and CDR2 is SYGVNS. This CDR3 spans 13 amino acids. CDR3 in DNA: TGTGCCAGCAAAATCCCGGGGACCGGGGAGCTGTTTTTT. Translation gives CASKIPGTGELFF.

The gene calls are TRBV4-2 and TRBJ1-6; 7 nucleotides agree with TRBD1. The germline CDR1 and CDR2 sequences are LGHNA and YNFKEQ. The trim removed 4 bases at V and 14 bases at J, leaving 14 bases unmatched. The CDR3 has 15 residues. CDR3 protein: CASSPPTGRLMALHF. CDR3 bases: TGTGCCAGCAGCCCACCGACAGGGCGGCTAATGGCCCTCCACTTT.

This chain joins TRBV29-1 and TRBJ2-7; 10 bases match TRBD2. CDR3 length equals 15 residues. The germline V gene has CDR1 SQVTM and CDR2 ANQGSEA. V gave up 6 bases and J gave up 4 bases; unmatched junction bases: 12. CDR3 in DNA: TGCAGCGTCCCCCCCCTTCTAGCGGGGGATTACGAGCAGTACTTC. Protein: CSVPPLLAGDYEQYF.